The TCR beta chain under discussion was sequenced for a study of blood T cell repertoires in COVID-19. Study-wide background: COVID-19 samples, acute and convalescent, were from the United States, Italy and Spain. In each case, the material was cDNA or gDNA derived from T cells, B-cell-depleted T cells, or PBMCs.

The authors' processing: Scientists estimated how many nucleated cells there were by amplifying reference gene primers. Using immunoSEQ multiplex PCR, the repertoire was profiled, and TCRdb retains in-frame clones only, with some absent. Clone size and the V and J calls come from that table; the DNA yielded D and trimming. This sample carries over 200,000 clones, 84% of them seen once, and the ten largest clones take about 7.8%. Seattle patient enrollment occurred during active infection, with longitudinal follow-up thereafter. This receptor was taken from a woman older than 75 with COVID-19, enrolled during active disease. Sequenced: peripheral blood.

This chain's CDR3 is CATSWSSGQETQYF. The CDR3 nucleotides are TGTGCCACCAGCTGGAGTAGCGGTCAAGAGACCCAGTACTTC. The chain links TRBV15 to TRBJ2-5; weak D call: TRBD2 (6 bases). Germline CDR1 LNHNV, CDR2 YYDKDF (reference sequence). The V end was cut by 5 bases, the J end by 2 bases, with 12 bases between. The CDR3 spans 14 residues.